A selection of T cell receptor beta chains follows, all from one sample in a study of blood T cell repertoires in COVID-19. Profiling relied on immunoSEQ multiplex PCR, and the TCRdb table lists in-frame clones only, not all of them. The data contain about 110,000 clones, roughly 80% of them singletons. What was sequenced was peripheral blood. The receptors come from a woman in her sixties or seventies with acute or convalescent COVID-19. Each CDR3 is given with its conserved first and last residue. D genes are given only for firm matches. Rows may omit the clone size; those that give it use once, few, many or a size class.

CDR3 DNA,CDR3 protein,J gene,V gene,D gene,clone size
TGTGCTAGTAGTCAGCAGGGGAGGGGCAATCAGCCCCAGCATTTT,CASSQQGRGNQPQHF,TRBJ1-5,TRBV19,.,.
TGCAGTGCAGCTTCGAGAAACACCATATATTTT,CSAASRNTIYF,TRBJ1-3,TRBV20-1,.,.
TGTGCCAGCCGGGACTACCCCGCTGGCGAGCAGTACTTC,CASRDYPAGEQYF,TRBJ2-7,TRBV2,TRBD2,.
TGCGCCAGCAGCCCTCAGGGCATGAACACTGAAGCTTTCTTT,CASSPQGMNTEAFF,TRBJ1-1,TRBV5-1,.,.
TGTGCCAGCAGCCCCGGGACAGGGGTGGGCCATGAGCAGTTCTTC,CASSPGTGVGHEQFF,TRBJ2-1,TRBV6-5,TRBD1,.
TGTGCCAGTTCGCAGGGGGCAAGGAGTGAAAAACTGTTTTTT,CASSQGARSEKLFF,TRBJ1-4,TRBV19,TRBD1,few
TGTGCCAGCAGCCGGGGGAGATACAATGAGCAGTTCTTC,CASSRGRYNEQFF,TRBJ2-1,TRBV11-3,.,.
TGTGCCACCAGCAGAGATCTGGGCCAGCCCCAGCATTTT,CATSRDLGQPQHF,TRBJ1-5,TRBV15,.,.
TGTGCCAGCAGGTTGGTTGCCTTGTCAGGGGGCTCCGGGGAGCTGTTTTTT,CASRLVALSGGSGELFF,TRBJ2-2,TRBV27,TRBD1,.
TGTGCCAGCAGGGGTAGGCGGGAGGGATACAATGAGCAGTTCTTC,CASRGRREGYNEQFF,TRBJ2-1,TRBV6-5,TRBD2,.
TGTGCCAGCAGTTTATTCGGGGGGGGGCCACCGAACGAGCAGTACTTC,CASSLFGGGPPNEQYF,TRBJ2-7,TRBV27,TRBD2,.
TGTGCCAGCAGCTTCCATTCCCCGAACACTGAAGCTTTCTTT,CASSFHSPNTEAFF,TRBJ1-1,TRBV5-4,.,.
TGCGCCAGCAGCTACCACAGGGGAACTGAAGCTTTCTTT,CASSYHRGTEAFF,TRBJ1-1,TRBV5-1,TRBD1,.
TGTGCCAGCAGCCAAGGGACTAGCGGAAACTACGAGCAGTACTTC,CASSQGTSGNYEQYF,TRBJ2-7,TRBV3-1/TRBV3-2,TRBD2,.
TGCGCCAGCAGCCTAAACCCGGGACAGGGGGCCCAGGGCTACACCTTC,CASSLNPGQGAQGYTF,TRBJ1-2,TRBV5-1,TRBD1,.
TGTGCCAGTAGTACGCCCCGAGGCGGGGAGCTGTTTTTT,CASSTPRGGELFF,TRBJ2-2,TRBV19,.,.
TGTGCCAGCAGCTTCGCAGGGTTCACTGAAGCTTTCTTT,CASSFAGFTEAFF,TRBJ1-1,TRBV5-4,.,many
TGTGCCAGCAGTTTCCTAGGCGGGAGGGCCATTGAGCAGTACTTC,CASSFLGGRAIEQYF,TRBJ2-7,TRBV28,TRBD2,.
TGTGCCAGCAGCTTGATGACAGGGGCCCGCGGGTATGGCTACACCTTC,CASSLMTGARGYGYTF,TRBJ1-2,TRBV5-4,TRBD1,.
TGTGCCAGTACCCACGGGACTAGCGGATACAATGAGCAGTTCTTC,CASTHGTSGYNEQFF,TRBJ2-1,TRBV19,TRBD2,.
TGCGCCAGCAGCTTGGGACAGCCCGGCAGGAGAGGCTACACCTTC,CASSLGQPGRRGYTF,TRBJ1-2,TRBV5-1,.,many
TGTGCCAGCAGCACCCAGACAGGCTATGCTCGTGAAGCTTTCTTT,CASSTQTGYAREAFF,TRBJ1-1,TRBV7-3,.,.
TGCGCCAGCAGCCAAGATATAGGAGAAGTTGGCTACACCTTC,CASSQDIGEVGYTF,TRBJ1-2,TRBV4-3,.,.
TGCGCCAGCAGCTTGGACGGGGAACCCTACGAGCAGTACTTC,CASSLDGEPYEQYF,TRBJ2-7,TRBV5-1,.,.
TGTGCCAGCAGGGCCGGGGCAGGGGGTTCCGAGCAGTACTTC,CASRAGAGGSEQYF,TRBJ2-7,TRBV2,TRBD1,.
TGTGCCAGCAGCGGCGGGGGTAGCGGGAGTAAGGCCGGGGAGCTGTTTTTT,CASSGGGSGSKAGELFF,TRBJ2-2,TRBV7-3,TRBD2,.
TGTGCCAGCAGTTTGAGGATAAACACTGAAGCTTTCTTT,CASSLRINTEAFF,TRBJ1-1,TRBV27,.,.
TGTGCCAGCAGCCCGGGACAGCAAGAGACCCAGTACTTC,CASSPGQQETQYF,TRBJ2-5,TRBV11-1,TRBD1,.
TGTGCCAGCAGCTTAGATCCAAACACTGAAGCTTTCTTT,CASSLDPNTEAFF,TRBJ1-1,TRBV7-9,.,.
TGTGCCAGCAGCCAAGGAGATCGGCCCCAGCATTTT,CASSQGDRPQHF,TRBJ1-5,TRBV3-1/TRBV3-2,.,once
TGTGCCAGCAGCTTAGCCGGGACTATCAAGGTGGATACGCAGTATTTT,CASSLAGTIKVDTQYF,TRBJ2-3,TRBV7-2,TRBD2,.
TGTGCCAGCAGCCCCCTACTAGCCAAAAACATTCAGTACTTC,CASSPLLAKNIQYF,TRBJ2-4,TRBV9,.,.
TGCAGCGTTGTGACAGTTGAAGCTTTCTTT,CSVVTVEAFF,TRBJ1-1,TRBV29-1,.,once
TGTGCCAGCAGGGTCGGCGGGAAAGAAGGCTCCTACGAGCAGTACTTC,CASRVGGKEGSYEQYF,TRBJ2-7,TRBV13,.,.
TGTGCCAGCAGTTCCTTTTACAATGAGCAGTTCTTC,CASSSFYNEQFF,TRBJ2-1,TRBV12-3/TRBV12-4,.,.
TGTGCCACCGACCCGGGACAGCTGCTCCAAGAGACCCAGTACTTC,CATDPGQLLQETQYF,TRBJ2-5,TRBV7-9,TRBD1,once
TGTGCCAGCAGCCTCCGGACAGATGAAAAACTGTTTTTT,CASSLRTDEKLFF,TRBJ1-4,TRBV3-1/TRBV3-2,.,.
TGTGCCAGTATGACATTCTCTGGGGCCAACGTCCTGACTTTC,CASMTFSGANVLTF,TRBJ2-6,TRBV19,.,.
TGTGCCACCAGCCCGACAGGGGGCGAAGGCCATACGCAGTATTTT,CATSPTGGEGHTQYF,TRBJ2-3,TRBV24-1,TRBD1,.
TGTGCCAGCAGTTACGTCGGTGTTGGAAACACCATATATTTT,CASSYVGVGNTIYF,TRBJ1-3,TRBV6-5,.,.
TGTGCCAGCAGCCCTCCCGGGTCCTACGAGCAGTACTTC,CASSPPGSYEQYF,TRBJ2-7,TRBV7-9,.,once
TGTGCCAGCAGCCGTACCCTAGAGGCAGAGACCCAGTACTTC,CASSRTLEAETQYF,TRBJ2-5,TRBV4-2,.,.
TGTGCCAGTAGTATAGATCGAGCGGTGGGCTCCTACAATGAGCAGTTCTTC,CASSIDRAVGSYNEQFF,TRBJ2-1,TRBV19,.,.
TGTGCCAGCAGCGGCCAATCCGGGAGAAGGGCTTTCTTT,CASSGQSGRRAFF,TRBJ1-1,TRBV27,.,.
TGTGCCAGCAGGTCAACAGGGAAAGTTAATCAGCCCCAGCATTTT,CASRSTGKVNQPQHF,TRBJ1-5,TRBV28,.,.
TGTGCCAGCACCTATTCTGGCCACGGGGACAGGGGGAAGGATACGCAGTATTTT,CASTYSGHGDRGKDTQYF,TRBJ2-3,TRBV28,TRBD1,.
TGTGCCAGCAGCACCGGGACTACAAACGAGCAGTACTTC,CASSTGTTNEQYF,TRBJ2-7,TRBV7-8,TRBD2,.
TGTGCCAGCAGTCAGGGGCTGCTCTCCTACGAGCAGTACTTC,CASSQGLLSYEQYF,TRBJ2-7,TRBV2,.,few
TGTGCCAGCAGGATAGCGGGGGGGCCTTACAATGAGCAGTTCTTC,CASRIAGGPYNEQFF,TRBJ2-1,TRBV2,TRBD2,.
TGTGCCAGCAGTTTAACCAGCACAGGGATAAGCTATGGCTACACCTTC,CASSLTSTGISYGYTF,TRBJ1-2,TRBV28,.,.
TGTGCCAGCACCCTAACCGGGACAGGGGGCGAAGCTTTCTTT,CASTLTGTGGEAFF,TRBJ1-1,TRBV6-5,TRBD1,.
TGTGCCAGCAGCCGTGACTCCTCGGGGAACACTGAAGCTTTCTTT,CASSRDSSGNTEAFF,TRBJ1-1,TRBV5-4,.,.
TGTGCCAGCAGCCAAGCCGGGACAGGGGACCGCACCGGGGAGCTGTTTTTT,CASSQAGTGDRTGELFF,TRBJ2-2,TRBV4-2,TRBD1,.
TGTGCCAGCAGTGATATAAGGGGGGGCACGCAAGAGACCCAGTACTTC,CASSDIRGGTQETQYF,TRBJ2-5,TRBV25-1,.,.
TGCGCCAGCAATAACAGGGGGGCCTACGAGCAGTACTTC,CASNNRGAYEQYF,TRBJ2-7,TRBV10-2,TRBD1,.
TGCGCCAGCAGCCAGTCCCTATCCTACGAGCAGTACTTC,CASSQSLSYEQYF,TRBJ2-7,TRBV4-3,.,.